The 12 T cell receptor beta chains reported below all come from one sample, sequenced in a study of identical twins. From the 5' RACE reads, TCRdb called clonotypes with MiXCR, one entry per CDR3 protein. This sample has about 480,000 distinct CDR3 sequences, with approximately 15% found just once. The same specimen was also included in a second study, on yellow fever vaccine responses in identical twins.

Sequenced input: CD4+ T cells sorted from blood. All receptors come from a woman between 18 and 30 years old in good health.

V gene TRBV6-5 combines with J gene TRBJ1-4, with D hard to call. Trimming left V 0 bases short and J 8 bases short, with 13 bases between. The length of the CDR3 is 15 residues. Germline V lookup: CDR1 MNHEY, CDR2 SVGAGI. The CDR3 region has the DNA TGTGCCAGCAGTTACTCTTCCGGGCTTAAGGAAAAACTGTTTTTT. This translates into CASSYSSGLKEKLFF.

This clonotype was picked up many times. This sequence joins TRBV24-1 and TRBJ1-5; D perhaps matches TRBD1 (6 bases). The CDR3 covers 17 residues. V lost 3 bases and J lost 4, with 18 bases in between. Looked up from germline, CDR1 is KGHDR and CDR2 is SFDVKD. CDR3: CATSDPLPAQGNQPQHF. For the CDR3, the DNA is TGTGCCACCAGTGATCCCCTCCCGGCCCAGGGGAATCAGCCCCAGCATTTT.

The rearrangement links TRBV5-1 to TRBJ2-7; TRBD2 matches 12 bases. CDR3 length: 14 amino acids. Unmatched junction bases numbered 4, after V lost 5 bases and J lost 4 bases. The V gene's germline CDR1 is SGHRS and CDR2 YFSETQ. The CDR3 here is CASRPGTSGYEQYF. The CDR3 DNA is TGCGCCAGCAGGCCCGGGACTAGCGGGTACGAGCAGTACTTC.

The CDR3 bases are TGTGCCAGCAGTGAATCCAATCGGCGTAATGAAAAACTGTTTTTT. As protein: CASSESNRRNEKLFF. This chain links TRBV2 with TRBJ1-4; D gene uncertain. This CDR3 region has 15 residues. The germline CDR1 and CDR2 sequences are SNHLY and FYNNEI. Trimming cost V 2 bases and J 4 bases, with 11 bases left between them.

There are a few counts of this clonotype. The V gene is TRBV7-2, the J gene TRBJ2-7; maybe TRBD2 (5 bases). From germline, CDR1 is SGHTA and CDR2 FQGNSA. The CDR3 consists of 14 residues. The V end was cut by 1 base, the J end by 6 bases, with 13 bases between. The CDR3 nucleotides are TGTGCCAGCAGCTTAGTCGGGAAGCCTTTCGAGCAGTACTTC. Its translation is CASSLVGKPFEQYF. The full variable domain, completed using reference TRBV7-2 and TRBJ2-7, is GAGVSQSPSNKVTEKGKDVELRCDPISGHTALYWYRQSLGQGLEFLIYFQGNSAPDKSGLPSDRFSAERTGGSVSTLTIQRTQQEDSAVYLCASSLVGKPFEQYFGPGTRLTVT.

In its sample, this clonotype was seen a few times. The chain has TRBV10-3 and TRBJ2-1; TRBD2 matches at 11 bases. The germline V gene encodes CDR1 ENHRY and CDR2 SYGVKD. This CDR3 contains 15 residues. With V trimmed by 3 bases and J by 3 bases, 1 base remained unmatched. The CDR3 DNA sequence: TGTGCCATCAGTGATAGCGGGGGGGGCTACAATGAGCAGTTCTTC. The encoded protein is CAISDSGGGYNEQFF.

The chain carries TRBV20-1 and TRBJ2-3; no clear D gene. CDR3 size: 13 residues. Germline assignment: CDR1 DFQATT and CDR2 SNEGSKA (reference sequence). V lost 6 bases and J 2 bases, leaving 12 bases between the germline ends. CDR3 DNA: TGCAGTGCGCACAGAGTTATCACAGATACGCAGTATTTT. It specifies CSAHRVITDTQYF.

This clonotype was picked up many times. The rearrangement links TRBV5-1 to TRBJ1-1; perhaps TRBD1 as D (6 bases). The CDR3 runs to 15 residues. The germline gives CDR1 SGHRS, CDR2 YFSETQ. V lost 4 bases, J lost 4 bases, and 17 bases lay in between. CDR3 nucleotides: TGCGCCAGCAGCCAAATGGGACAAAAGGGCACTGAAGCTTTCTTT. Translated, it gives CASSQMGQKGTEAFF.

The V call is TRBV6-1, the J call TRBJ2-7; the D is unclear. This CDR3 is built from 14 residues. Germline V gene data show CDR1 as MNHNS and CDR2 as SASEGT. The ends were cut back, 2 bases at V and 3 bases at J, with 11 bases in the middle. The CDR3 here is CASSEYLGNYEQYF. CDR3 DNA: TGTGCCAGCAGTGAATATTTAGGGAACTACGAGCAGTACTTC.

This clonotype was detected only a few times. This rearrangement joins TRBV28 to TRBJ2-1; D call uncertain. The CDR3 spans 14 residues. Trimming removed 5 bases from V and 7 bases from J, with 15 bases in between. Germline CDR1 and CDR2: MDHEN and SYDVKM. The CDR3 sequence is CASSPPPAMNEQFF. The CDR3 nucleotides are TGTGCCAGCAGTCCCCCGCCAGCGATGAATGAGCAGTTCTTC.

The rearrangement joins TRBV24-1 to TRBJ2-5; D may match TRBD1 or TRBD2 (5 bases each). Germline loops: CDR1 KGHDR, CDR2 SFDVKD. Trimming removed 7 bases at V and 5 bases at J, with 16 bases between. The CDR3 runs to 14 residues. CDR3 sequence reads: CATSGAKAQETQYF. The CDR3 DNA is TGTGCCACCAGCGGGGCCAAAGCCCAGGAGACCCAGTACTTC.

This clonotype came up a few times. The V and J genes are TRBV29-1 and TRBJ2-3; D may be TRBD2 (6 bases). Germline assignment: CDR1 SQVTM and CDR2 ANQGSEA. The V and J ends lost 7 bases and 0 bases respectively, with 17 bases between them. The CDR3 consists of 15 residues. In DNA, the CDR3 is TGCAGCGGAGGTTCTAGCGCAACTAGCACAGATACGCAGTATTTT. Residues: CSGGSSATSTDTQYF.